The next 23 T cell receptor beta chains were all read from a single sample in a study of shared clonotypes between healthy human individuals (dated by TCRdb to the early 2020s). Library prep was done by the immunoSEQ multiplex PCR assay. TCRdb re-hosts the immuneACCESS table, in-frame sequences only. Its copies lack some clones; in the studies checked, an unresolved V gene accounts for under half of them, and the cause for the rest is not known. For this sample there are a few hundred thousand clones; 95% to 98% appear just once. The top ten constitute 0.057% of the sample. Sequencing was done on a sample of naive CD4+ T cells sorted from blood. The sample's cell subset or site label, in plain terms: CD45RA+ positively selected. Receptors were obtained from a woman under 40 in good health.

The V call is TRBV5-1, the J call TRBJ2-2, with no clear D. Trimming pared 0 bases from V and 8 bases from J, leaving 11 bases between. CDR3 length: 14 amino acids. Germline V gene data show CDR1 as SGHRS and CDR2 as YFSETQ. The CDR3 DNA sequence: TGCGCCAGCAGCTTGGACAGCCCGGCGGGGGAGCTGTTTTTT. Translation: CASSLDSPAGELFF.

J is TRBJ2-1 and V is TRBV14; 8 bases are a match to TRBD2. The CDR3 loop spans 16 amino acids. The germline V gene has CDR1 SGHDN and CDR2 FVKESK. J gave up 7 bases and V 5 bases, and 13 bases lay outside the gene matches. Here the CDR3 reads CASSSVRGGDSNEQFF. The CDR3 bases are TGTGCCAGCAGCTCCGTACGGGGGGGAGATTCGAATGAGCAGTTCTTC.

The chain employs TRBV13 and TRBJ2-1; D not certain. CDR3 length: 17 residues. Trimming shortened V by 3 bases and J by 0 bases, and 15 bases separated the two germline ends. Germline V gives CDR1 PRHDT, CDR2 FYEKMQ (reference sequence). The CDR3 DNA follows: TGTGCCAGCAGCTTCATAACGGTTCCAAGCTCCTACAATGAGCAGTTCTTC. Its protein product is CASSFITVPSSYNEQFF.

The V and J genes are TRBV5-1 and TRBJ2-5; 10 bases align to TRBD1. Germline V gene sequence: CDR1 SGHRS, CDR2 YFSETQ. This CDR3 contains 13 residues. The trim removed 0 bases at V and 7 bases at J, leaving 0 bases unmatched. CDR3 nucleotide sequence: TGCGCCAGCAGCTTGGGACAGGGGGCGACCCAGTACTTC. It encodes CASSLGQGATQYF.

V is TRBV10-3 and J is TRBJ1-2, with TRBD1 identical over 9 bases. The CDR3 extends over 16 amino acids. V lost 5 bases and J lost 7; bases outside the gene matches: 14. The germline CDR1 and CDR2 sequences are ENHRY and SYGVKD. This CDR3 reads CAISRDPGQGTSGYTF. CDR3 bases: TGTGCCATCAGTAGAGATCCGGGACAGGGAACTTCTGGCTACACCTTC.

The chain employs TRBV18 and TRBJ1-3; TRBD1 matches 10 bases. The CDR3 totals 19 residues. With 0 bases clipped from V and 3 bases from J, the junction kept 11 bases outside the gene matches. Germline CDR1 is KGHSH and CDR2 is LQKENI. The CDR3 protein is CASSPPTWTGGFYGNTIYF. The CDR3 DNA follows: TGTGCCAGCTCACCACCTACTTGGACAGGGGGATTCTATGGAAACACCATATATTTT.

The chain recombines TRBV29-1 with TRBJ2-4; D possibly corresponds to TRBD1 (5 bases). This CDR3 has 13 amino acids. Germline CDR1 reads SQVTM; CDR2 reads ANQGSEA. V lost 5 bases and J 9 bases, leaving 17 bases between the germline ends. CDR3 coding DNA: TGCAGCGTTTTGGACATCCAAGTAGGCATTCAGTACTTC. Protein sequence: CSVLDIQVGIQYF.

The CDR3 loop is CATSRGLSGSGEQYF. The CDR3 DNA is TGTGCCACCAGCAGAGGACTAAGCGGGAGCGGCGAGCAGTACTTC. The gene calls are TRBV15 and TRBJ2-7, with 8 nucleotides matching TRBD2. This CDR3 region has 15 residues. J gave up 6 bases and V 1 base, and 8 bases lay outside the gene matches. Germline V lookup: CDR1 LNHNV, CDR2 YYDKDF (reference sequence).

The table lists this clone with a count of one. CDR3 DNA sequence: TGTGCCACCAGCAAGGGTTTAGGGAATCGGGAAAACATTCAGTACTTC. This sequence encodes CATSKGLGNRENIQYF. The chain links TRBV15 to TRBJ2-4; D remains ambiguous. The CDR3 has 16 amino acids. V was pared by 4 bases and J by 5 bases, with 18 bases between. Germline assignment: CDR1 LNHNV and CDR2 YYDKDF (reference sequence).

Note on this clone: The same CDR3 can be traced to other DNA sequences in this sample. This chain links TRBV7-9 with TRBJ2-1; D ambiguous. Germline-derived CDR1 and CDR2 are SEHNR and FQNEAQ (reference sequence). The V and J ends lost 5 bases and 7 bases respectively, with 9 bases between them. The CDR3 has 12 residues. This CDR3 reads CASSPGGNEQFF. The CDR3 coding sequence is TGTGCCAGCAGCCCGGGCGGTAATGAGCAGTTCTTC.

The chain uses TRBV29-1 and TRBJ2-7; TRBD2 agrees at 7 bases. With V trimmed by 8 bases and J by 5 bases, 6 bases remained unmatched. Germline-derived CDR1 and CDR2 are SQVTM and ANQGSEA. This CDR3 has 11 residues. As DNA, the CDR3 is TGCAGCTCCCGGGACTATGACGAGCAGTACTTC. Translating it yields CSSRDYDEQYF.

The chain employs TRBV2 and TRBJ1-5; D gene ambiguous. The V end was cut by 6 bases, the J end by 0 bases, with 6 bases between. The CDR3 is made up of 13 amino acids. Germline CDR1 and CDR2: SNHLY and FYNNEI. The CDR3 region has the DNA TGTGCCAGCAGGGACTTTAGCAATCAGCCCCAGCATTTT. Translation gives CASRDFSNQPQHF. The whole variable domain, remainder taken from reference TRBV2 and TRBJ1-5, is EPEVTQTPSHQVTQMGQEVILRCVPISNHLYFYWYRQILGQKVEFLVSFYNNEISEKSEIFDDQFSVERPDGSNFTLKIRSTKLEDSAMYFCASRDFSNQPQHFGDGTRLSIL.

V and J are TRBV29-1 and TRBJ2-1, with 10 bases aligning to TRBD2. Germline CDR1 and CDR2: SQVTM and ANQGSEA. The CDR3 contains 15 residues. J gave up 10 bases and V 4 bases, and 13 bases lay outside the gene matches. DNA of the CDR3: TGCAGCGTTGTTCCACACCTAGCGGGAGTTGGGGAGCAGTTCTTC. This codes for CSVVPHLAGVGEQFF.

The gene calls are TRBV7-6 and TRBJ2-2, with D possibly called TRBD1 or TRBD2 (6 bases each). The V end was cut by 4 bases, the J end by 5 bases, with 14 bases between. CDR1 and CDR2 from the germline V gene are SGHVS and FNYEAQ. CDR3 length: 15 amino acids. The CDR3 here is CASSSRLGGTGELFF. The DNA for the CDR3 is TGTGCCAGCAGCTCCCGACTAGGGGGGACCGGGGAGCTGTTTTTT.

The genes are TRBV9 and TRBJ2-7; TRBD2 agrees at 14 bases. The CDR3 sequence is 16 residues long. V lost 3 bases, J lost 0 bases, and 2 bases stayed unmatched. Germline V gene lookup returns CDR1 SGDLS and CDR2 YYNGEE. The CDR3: CASSEGLAGASYEQYF. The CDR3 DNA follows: TGTGCCAGCAGCGAGGGACTAGCGGGGGCCTCCTACGAGCAGTACTTC.

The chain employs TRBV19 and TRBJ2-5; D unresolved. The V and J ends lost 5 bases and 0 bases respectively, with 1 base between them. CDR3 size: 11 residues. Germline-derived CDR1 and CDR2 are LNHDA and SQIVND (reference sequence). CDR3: CASSHQETQYF. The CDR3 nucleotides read TGTGCCAGTAGTCACCAAGAGACCCAGTACTTC.

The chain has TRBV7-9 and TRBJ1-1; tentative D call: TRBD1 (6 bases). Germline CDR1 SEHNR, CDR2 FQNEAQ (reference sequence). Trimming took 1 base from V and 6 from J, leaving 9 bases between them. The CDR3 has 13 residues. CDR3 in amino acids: CASSLEGVAEAFF. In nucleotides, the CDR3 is TGTGCCAGCAGCTTAGAGGGGGTCGCTGAAGCTTTCTTT.

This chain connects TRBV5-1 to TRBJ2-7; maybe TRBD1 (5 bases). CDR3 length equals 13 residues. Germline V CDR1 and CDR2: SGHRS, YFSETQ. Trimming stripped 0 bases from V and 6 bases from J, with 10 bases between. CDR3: CASSLVAGREQYF. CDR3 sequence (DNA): TGCGCCAGCAGCTTGGTCGCAGGGCGCGAGCAGTACTTC.

The CDR3 here is CASSGRDWVRTQYF. DNA for the CDR3: TGTGCCAGCAGTGGCAGAGACTGGGTAAGGACCCAGTACTTC. The chain joins TRBV6-1 to TRBJ2-5; D unresolved. Germline V gives CDR1 MNHNS, CDR2 SASEGT. The CDR3 consists of 14 residues. Trimming cost V 4 bases and J 7 bases, with 16 bases left between them.

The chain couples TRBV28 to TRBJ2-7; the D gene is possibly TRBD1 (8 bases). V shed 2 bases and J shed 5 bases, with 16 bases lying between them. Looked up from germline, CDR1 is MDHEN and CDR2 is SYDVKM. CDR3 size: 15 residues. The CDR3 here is CASSLSQGAGDEQYF. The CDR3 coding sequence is TGTGCCAGCAGTTTAAGTCAGGGGGCGGGGGACGAGCAGTACTTC.

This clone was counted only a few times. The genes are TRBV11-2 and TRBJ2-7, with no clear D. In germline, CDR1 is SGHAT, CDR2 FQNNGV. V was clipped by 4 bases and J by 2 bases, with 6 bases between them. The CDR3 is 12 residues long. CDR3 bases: TGTGCCAGCAGCTCCAGCGCCTACGAGCAGTACTTC. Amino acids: CASSSSAYEQYF.

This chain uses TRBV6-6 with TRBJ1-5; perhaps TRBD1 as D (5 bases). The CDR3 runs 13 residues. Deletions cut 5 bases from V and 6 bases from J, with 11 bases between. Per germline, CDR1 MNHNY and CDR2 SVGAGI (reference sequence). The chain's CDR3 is CASSVQGAQPQHF. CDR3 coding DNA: TGTGCCAGCAGTGTTCAGGGTGCTCAGCCCCAGCATTTT.

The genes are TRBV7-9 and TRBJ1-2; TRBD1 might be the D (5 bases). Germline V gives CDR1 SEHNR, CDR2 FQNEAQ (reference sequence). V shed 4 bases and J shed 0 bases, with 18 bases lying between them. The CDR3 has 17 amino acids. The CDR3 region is CASSSGVVRAANYGYTF. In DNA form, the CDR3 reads TGTGCCAGCAGCTCTGGGGTGGTCAGGGCTGCTAACTATGGCTACACCTTC.